These 25 T cell receptor beta chains were all obtained from the same sample, sequenced in a study of shared clonotypes between healthy human individuals. TCRdb's copy holds only in-frame clones and misses some; the assay was immunoSEQ multiplex PCR. The table records about 730,000 clones, around 77% of them present only once. Sequenced input: memory CD4+ T cells sorted from blood. As to subset: CD45RA-negative fraction. The receptor source for this set is a woman aged 30 to 39 in good health.

The chain couples TRBV29-1 to TRBJ2-7; 10 nucleotides line up with TRBD1. V dropped 5 bases and J dropped 6; count of bases not matched to a gene: 4. The CDR3 spans 12 residues. From germline, CDR1 is SQVTM and CDR2 ANQGSEA. In DNA, the CDR3 is TGCAGCGTTCGGGACAGGGGTAGCGAGCAGTACTTC. Encoded protein: CSVRDRGSEQYF.

This clone was seen at least ten times. J is TRBJ1-1 and V is TRBV6-1; no reliable D call. The germline V and J ends were trimmed by 7 bases and 0 bases, with 12 bases remaining between them. This CDR3 comprises 14 residues. Germline CDR1 reads MNHNS; CDR2 reads SASEGT. DNA of the CDR3: TGTGCCAGCACGCAACGAGCTATGAACACTGAAGCTTTCTTT. Translated, it gives CASTQRAMNTEAFF.

V gene TRBV7-9 combines with J gene TRBJ1-3, with D unresolved. With 5 bases removed from V and 0 bases from J, the gap between germline ends came to 20 bases. The CDR3 loop spans 18 amino acids. Germline V gives CDR1 SEHNR, CDR2 FQNEAQ (reference sequence). CDR3 nucleotide sequence: TGTGCCAGCAGCCCCGTTCTGGGGTACGGGAGCTCTGGAAACACCATATATTTT. Protein: CASSPVLGYGSSGNTIYF.

A remark on this clone: A much larger clone differs by one base, so this may be a read error. The sample carries other DNA sequences with the same CDR3. This chain connects TRBV2 to TRBJ1-2, with D possibly matching TRBD1 (6 bases). Germline CDR1 and CDR2: SNHLY and FYNNEI. There are 13 residues in the CDR3. V was clipped by 6 bases and J by 4 bases, with 12 bases between them. The CDR3: CASSGTGIYGYTF. CDR3 in DNA: TGTGCCAGCAGCGGTACAGGGATCTATGGCTACACCTTC. The entire variable domain, with the rest obtained from reference TRBV2 and TRBJ1-2, is as follows: EPEVTQTPSHQVTQMGQEVILRCVPISNHLYFYWYRQILGQKVEFLVSFYNNEISEKSEIFDDQFSVERPDGSNFTLKIRSTKLEDSAMYFCASSGTGIYGYTFGSGTRLTVV.

The J gene is TRBJ1-2, the V gene TRBV6-1; no definite D call. Trimming pared 4 bases from V and 0 bases from J, leaving 12 bases between. The CDR3 sequence is 15 residues long. Germline lookup yields CDR1 MNHNS and CDR2 SASEGT. CDR3 nucleotides: TGTGCCAGCAGTGTCCAGGTTGGGGCTAACTATGGCTACACCTTC. Translated, it gives CASSVQVGANYGYTF.

In the case of this clone: At the DNA level, this CDR3 is encoded by other sequences in the same sample as well. This chain links TRBV5-1 with TRBJ1-5, with no clear D. Germline CDR1 and CDR2: SGHRS and YFSETQ. The CDR3 is 13 residues long. V was trimmed by 4 bases and J by 4 bases, leaving 9 bases between them. Written as DNA, the CDR3 is TGCGCCAGCAGCCCCGGACCAAATCAGCCCCAGCATTTT. Protein product: CASSPGPNQPQHF.

J is TRBJ2-2 and V is TRBV29-1, with D perhaps TRBD2 (5 bases). The germline V and J ends were trimmed by 6 bases and 2 bases, with 13 bases remaining between them. The CDR3 runs to 14 residues. Looked up from germline, CDR1 is SQVTM and CDR2 is ANQGSEA. The CDR3: CSVIRTFNTGELFF. Written as DNA, the CDR3 is TGCAGCGTAATCCGGACTTTTAACACCGGGGAGCTGTTTTTT.

In DNA form, the CDR3 reads TGTGCCAGCAGCCAAGGGGAGCCAGGGGGGACTGAAGCTTTCTTT. Translation gives CASSQGEPGGTEAFF. V gene TRBV27 combines with J gene TRBJ1-1, with 7 bases identical to TRBD1. V gave up 6 bases and J gave up 5 bases; unmatched junction bases: 12. This CDR3 is 15 amino acids long. Germline V gene lookup returns CDR1 MNHEY and CDR2 SMNVEV (reference sequence).

This chain connects TRBV14 to TRBJ2-3, with D hard to call. CDR1 is SGHDN, CDR2 FVKESK, per germline. Trimming shortened V by 4 bases and J by 2 bases, and 7 bases separated the two germline ends. This CDR3 is built from 13 residues. CDR3 in DNA: TGTGCCAGCAGCCTATTATACACAGATACGCAGTATTTT. This sequence encodes CASSLLYTDTQYF.

The chain links TRBV6-1 to TRBJ2-7; a possible D gene is TRBD1 (5 bases). This CDR3 region has 13 residues. V gave up 4 bases and J gave up 2 bases, with 9 bases separating them. CDR1 and CDR2 (germline): MNHNS, SASEGT. The CDR3: CASSVQGTYEQYF. The DNA of the CDR3 is TGTGCCAGCAGTGTCCAGGGCACCTACGAGCAGTACTTC.

The chain recombines TRBV19 with TRBJ2-2, with 9 nucleotides matching TRBD2. The CDR3 runs to 16 residues. V shed 5 bases, J shed 6 bases, and the junction held 10 bases outside the gene matches. Germline CDR1 LNHDA, CDR2 SQIVND (reference sequence). In DNA form, the CDR3 reads TGTGCCAGTAGTCTGATCAATAGCGGGAGTTCCGGGGAGCTGTTTTTT. It yields the protein CASSLINSGSSGELFF.

This chain links TRBV14 with TRBJ2-1; D unclear. Trimming left V 4 bases short and J 3 bases short, with 4 bases between. The CDR3 is 12 amino acids. The germline V gene has CDR1 SGHDN and CDR2 FVKESK. DNA of the CDR3: TGTGCCAGCAGCCCCCACTACAATGAGCAGTTCTTC. This sequence encodes CASSPHYNEQFF.

The V gene is TRBV5-4, the J gene TRBJ2-2, with D maybe TRBD2 (7 bases). The germline gives CDR1 SGHNT, CDR2 YYREEE (reference sequence). The CDR3 totals 16 residues. V was trimmed by 6 bases and J by 7 bases, leaving 22 bases between them. CDR3 region: CASTPGGRSRDGELFF. The CDR3 nucleotides are TGTGCCAGCACCCCCGGGGGGCGAAGCAGAGACGGGGAGCTGTTTTTT.

This clone was seen a few times. This chain joins TRBV28 and TRBJ2-1; 7 nucleotides match TRBD1. The CDR3 length is 14 residues. The trim removed 1 base at V and 10 bases at J, leaving 7 bases unmatched. The germline V gene has CDR1 MDHEN and CDR2 SYDVKM. CDR3 loop: CASSLFGTEKEQFF. In nucleotides, the CDR3 is TGTGCCAGCAGTTTATTCGGGACAGAAAAAGAGCAGTTCTTC.

This chain connects TRBV29-1 to TRBJ2-7, with 14 bases lining up with TRBD2. The CDR3 extends over 16 amino acids. In germline, CDR1 is SQVTM, CDR2 ANQGSEA. J lost 2 bases, V lost 5 bases, and 8 bases had no gene match. CDR3 sequence (DNA): TGCAGCGTTATCGGGACTAGCGGGAGTCGCGCCTACGAGCAGTACTTC. It specifies CSVIGTSGSRAYEQYF.

The table lists this clone with a few counts. The rearrangement joins TRBV27 to TRBJ2-3, with TRBD2 identical over 7 bases. Germline values: CDR1 MNHEY, CDR2 SMNVEV (reference sequence). The V segment lost 5 bases and the J segment 4 bases; nucleotides outside the gene matches: 9. The CDR3 is made up of 15 amino acids. The CDR3 region is CASSTSGNSADTQYF. The CDR3 coding sequence is TGTGCCAGCAGTACAAGCGGGAATTCAGCAGATACGCAGTATTTT.

This clone was observed a few times. The same CDR3 is also encoded by other DNA sequences in this sample. The gene calls are TRBV5-1 and TRBJ2-1; TRBD2 aligns across 7 bases. The CDR3 spans 15 residues. Losses at the gene ends were 2 bases for V and 3 bases for J; bases not matched to a gene: 5. The germline gives CDR1 SGHRS, CDR2 YFSETQ. The CDR3: CASSLTSASYNEQFF. The CDR3 nucleotides read TGCGCCAGCAGCTTAACTAGCGCGAGCTACAATGAGCAGTTCTTC.

This clone was recorded only once. The rearrangement uses TRBV5-4 and TRBJ2-3, with 15 bases identical to TRBD2. After removal of 3 bases from V and 3 bases from J, the junction contained 5 bases not matched to a gene. Germline loops: CDR1 SGHNT, CDR2 YYREEE (reference sequence). The CDR3 consists of 17 residues. In nucleotides, the CDR3 is TGTGCCAGCAGCTCGGGACTAGCGGGAGGAGGAACAGATACGCAGTATTTT. Its protein product is CASSSGLAGGGTDTQYF.

The genes are TRBV4-1 and TRBJ1-1; no clear D. Germline CDR1 reads MGHRA; CDR2 reads YSYEKL. CDR3 length: 13 residues. V lost 8 bases and J 2 bases, leaving 12 bases between the germline ends. DNA of the CDR3: TGCGCCAGCTGGGGTTTGAAAAACACTGAAGCTTTCTTT. Protein: CASWGLKNTEAFF.

A note on this clone: The same CDR3 also results from other DNA sequences found in this sample. This chain connects TRBV28 to TRBJ2-1; TRBD2 matches at 8 bases. CDR3 length: 12 residues. The J segment lost 10 bases and the V segment lost 3 bases, leaving 2 bases of the junction unmatched. In germline, CDR1 is MDHEN, CDR2 SYDVKM. CDR3: CASSFGGREQFF. In DNA form, the CDR3 reads TGTGCCAGCAGTTTTGGCGGGAGGGAGCAGTTCTTC.

The J gene is TRBJ2-1, the V gene TRBV18; D possibly corresponds to TRBD2 (6 bases). The CDR3 loop spans 15 amino acids. Germline loops: CDR1 KGHSH, CDR2 LQKENI. Trimming stripped 3 bases from V and 7 bases from J, with 16 bases between. For the CDR3, the DNA is TGTGCCAGCTCACCTGGGGAGTACGGACTAAATGAGCAGTTCTTC. Protein product: CASSPGEYGLNEQFF.

This chain connects TRBV28 to TRBJ1-2; the match to TRBD1 covers 7 bases. The CDR3 sequence is 14 residues long. Trimming cost V 5 bases and J 4 bases; bases outside gene matches: 7. The germline V gene encodes CDR1 MDHEN and CDR2 SYDVKM. The CDR3 reads CASSLATGSYGYTF. Here the CDR3 DNA reads TGTGCCAGCAGTCTAGCGACAGGGTCCTATGGCTACACCTTC.

V is TRBV15 and J is TRBJ2-6; D call uncertain. The CDR3 has 16 amino acids. CDR1 is LNHNV and CDR2 is YYDKDF in the germline V gene (reference sequence). V lost 0 bases, J lost 0 bases, and 6 bases lay in between. As DNA, the CDR3 is TGTGCCACCAGCAGAGATCCGTACTCTGGGGCCAACGTCCTGACTTTC. This gives the protein CATSRDPYSGANVLTF. Combining the CDR3 with reference TRBV15 and TRBJ2-6 gives the whole variable domain DAMVIQNPRYQVTQFGKPVTLSCSQTLNHNVMYWYQQKSSQAPKLLFHYYDKDFNNEADTPDNFQSRRPNTSFCFLDIRSPGLGDTAMYLCATSRDPYSGANVLTFGAGSRLTVL.

This sequence joins TRBV6-1 and TRBJ2-7, with 7 bases that match TRBD1. V was pared by 5 bases and J by 3 bases, with 7 bases of the junction left unmatched. This CDR3 has 14 residues. Germline-derived CDR1 and CDR2 are MNHNS and SASEGT. CDR3 sequence reads: CASSKLDRNYEQYF. CDR3 DNA sequence: TGTGCCAGCAGTAAATTGGACAGGAACTACGAGCAGTACTTC.

The chain employs TRBV28 and TRBJ2-7; TRBD1 aligns across 10 bases. The V gene's germline CDR1 is MDHEN and CDR2 SYDVKM. The CDR3 is 14 residues long. J lost 7 bases, V lost 8 bases, and 11 bases had no gene match. The CDR3 sequence is CASSFSGTGEEQYF. In nucleotides, the CDR3 is TGTGCCAGCTCGTTCTCCGGGACAGGGGAAGAGCAGTACTTC.